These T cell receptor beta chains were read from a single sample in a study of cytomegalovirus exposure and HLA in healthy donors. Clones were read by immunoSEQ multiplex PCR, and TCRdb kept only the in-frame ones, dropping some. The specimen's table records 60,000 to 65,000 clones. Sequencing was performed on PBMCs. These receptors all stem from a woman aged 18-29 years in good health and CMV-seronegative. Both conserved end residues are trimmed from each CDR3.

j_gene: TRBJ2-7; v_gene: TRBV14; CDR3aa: ASSPLSGRAAEQY
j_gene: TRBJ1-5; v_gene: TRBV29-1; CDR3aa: SVRQQRNQPQH
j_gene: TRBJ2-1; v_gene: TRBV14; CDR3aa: ASSHSHQKHNEQF
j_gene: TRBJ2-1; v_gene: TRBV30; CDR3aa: AWSRRAGLAGGSYNEQF
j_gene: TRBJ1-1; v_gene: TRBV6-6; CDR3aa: ASIWGQEAF
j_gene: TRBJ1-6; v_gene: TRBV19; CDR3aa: ASSIGGGGSPLH
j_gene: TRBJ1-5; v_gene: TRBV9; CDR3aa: ASSVGQGDQPQH
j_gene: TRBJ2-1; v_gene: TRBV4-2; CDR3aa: ASGFSGGANEQF
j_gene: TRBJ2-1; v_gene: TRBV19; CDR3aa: ASSGVAGGLYNEQF
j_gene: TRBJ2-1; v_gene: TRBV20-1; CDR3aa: SCRNAGEQF
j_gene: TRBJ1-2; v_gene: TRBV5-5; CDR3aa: ASSSLVTGGNPGGYT
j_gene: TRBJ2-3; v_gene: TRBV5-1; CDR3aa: ASSLTPGQSTDTQY
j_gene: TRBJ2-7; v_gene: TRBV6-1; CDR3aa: ASSEGEQYEQY
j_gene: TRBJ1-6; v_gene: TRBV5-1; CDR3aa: ASSPGQGDSPLH
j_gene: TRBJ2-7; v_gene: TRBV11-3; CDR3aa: ASSLSGSNDEQY
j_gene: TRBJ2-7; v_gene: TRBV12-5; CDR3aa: ASGLVGSRSSYEQY
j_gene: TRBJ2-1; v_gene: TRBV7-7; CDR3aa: ASSLYAGINNEQF
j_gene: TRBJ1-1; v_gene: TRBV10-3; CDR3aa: AISPDRGTEAF
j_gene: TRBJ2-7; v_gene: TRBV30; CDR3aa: ASSTRRHPYEQY
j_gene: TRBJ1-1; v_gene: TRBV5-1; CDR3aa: ASGLTGSPEAF
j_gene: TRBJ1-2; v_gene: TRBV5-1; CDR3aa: ASSIFGDDYGYT
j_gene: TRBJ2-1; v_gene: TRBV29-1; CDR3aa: SVRTGGFGYNEQF
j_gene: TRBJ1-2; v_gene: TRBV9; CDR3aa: ASSVGAGGVNGYT
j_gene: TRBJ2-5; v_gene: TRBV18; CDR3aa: ASSPGTGETQY
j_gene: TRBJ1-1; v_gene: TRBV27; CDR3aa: ASISPNTEAF
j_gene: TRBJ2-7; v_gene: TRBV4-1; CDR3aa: ASSQGGGSAYEQY
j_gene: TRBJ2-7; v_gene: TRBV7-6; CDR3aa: ASSLSYGEWYEQY
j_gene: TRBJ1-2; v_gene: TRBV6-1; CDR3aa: ASMRAPTGEGYT
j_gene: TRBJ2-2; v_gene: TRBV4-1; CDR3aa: ASSEHLIGEVDTGELF
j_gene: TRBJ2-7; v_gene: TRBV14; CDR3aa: ASSPHQIPYEQY
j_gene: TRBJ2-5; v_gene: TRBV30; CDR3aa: AWTHRETQY
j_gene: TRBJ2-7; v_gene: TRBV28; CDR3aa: ASSIDSGRGQY
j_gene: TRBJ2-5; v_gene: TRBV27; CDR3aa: ASSLSGVREQETQY
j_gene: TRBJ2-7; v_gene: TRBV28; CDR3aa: ASSFSGIGNYEQY
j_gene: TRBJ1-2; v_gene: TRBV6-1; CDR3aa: ASSGISDSYSYGYT
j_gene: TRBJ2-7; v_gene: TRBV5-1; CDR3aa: ASSLGALDEQY
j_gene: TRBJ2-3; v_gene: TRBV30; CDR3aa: AWNKGQGTDTQY
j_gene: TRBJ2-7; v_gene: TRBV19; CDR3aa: ASSIGDSSSYEQY
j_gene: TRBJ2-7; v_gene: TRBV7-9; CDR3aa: ASSPGASYEQY
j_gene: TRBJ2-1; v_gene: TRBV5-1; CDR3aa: ASSPGGTSGPQAI
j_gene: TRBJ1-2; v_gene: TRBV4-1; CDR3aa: ASSLGGNYGYT
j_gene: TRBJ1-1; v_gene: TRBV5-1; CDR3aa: ASSLLRGTEAF
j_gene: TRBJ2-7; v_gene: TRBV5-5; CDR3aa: ASSLAARDEQY
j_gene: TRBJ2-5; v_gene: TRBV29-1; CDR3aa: SGRTGGETQY